One TCR beta chain is described in this entry. The clone's antigen remains unknown. Per-base qualities were not stored, and no clone one base away is much larger. Including the terminal cysteine and phenylalanine, the CDR3 comprises 15 residues. Left in the record is the CDR3 DNA by itself, 45 bases read in frame from the first base. Compared with germline, V lacks 1 base and J lacks 2 bases; bases without a gene match: 2. According to the germline V gene, CDR1 reads LGHNA and CDR2 reads YNFKEQ. Genomic DNA was isolated using the Qiagen DNeasy kit from unsorted PBMCs as well as from negatively selected CD4+ and CD8+ fractions. Using primers that anneal to V and J segments, immunoSEQ multiplex PCR amplified the TCR beta CDR3 regions. A synthetic immune receptor repertoire was used to minimize amplification bias, and any remaining bias was removed computationally after sequencing. For the original study's pipeline: Repertoire diversity was quantified as the Shannon entropy index using custom Python scripts. Unsorted, CD4+ and CD8+ repertoires were analyzed separately, except in combined analyses where CD4+ and CD8+ sequences were merged in silico. A clone was considered expanded if an increase in frequency of at least 2-fold after treatment relative to C1D1 was found, and a pseudocount of 0.5 was applied to clones undetected at baseline. Singleton clones were defined as clones with 0 or 1 copy at C1D1, and non-singleton clones were defined as clones with 2 or more copies. By matching protein sequences in sorted samples from the same patient, clones expanded in unsorted samples were annotated as CD4+, CD8+ or unknown. Wilcoxon tests on paired samples were used to test diversity changes from C1D1 to C4D1. This immuneACCESS table, as held by TCRdb, lists in-frame sequences with V and J called but not all clones. Of the missing ones, under half trace to an unresolved V gene in checked studies; the others have no known cause. V and J calls and clone size are given by that table; D and trimming were obtained from the DNA. The sample table lists about 90,000 clones, about nine tenths of them with a count of one. Of the sample, roughly 3% is held by the ten largest clones.

This entry belongs to a study of PD-1 blockade in classical Hodgkin lymphoma (TCRdb year 2020). Turning to the overall study: Nivolumab dosing was 3 mg/kg intravenously every 2 weeks, continuing until either disease progression or unacceptable toxicity. A peripheral blood immune signature of response to PD-1 blockade in classical Hodgkin lymphoma was defined using TCR beta sequencing and CyTOF. Summary of the overall study and its limitations: Only a single clinical trial cohort was studied, and what caused the repertoire differences, possibly disease activity or prior therapy, remained undefined. Baseline TCR diversity was reported to be lower in newly diagnosed patients than in healthy donors and to be lower still in relapsed/refractory patients. CD4+ but not CD8+ TCR diversity rose significantly by C4D1 (p=0.0027 vs p=0.16), most apparent in complete responders (p=0.02). Lower diversity was observed in patients in whom nivolumab was started less than 1 year after ASCT, and these patients were excluded from later analyses so that confounding by immune reconstitution would be avoided. Trial patients with a complete response had baseline diversity similar to that of newly diagnosed patients, while partial responders and progressors had significantly lower diversity.

According to the study, the label for this sample's time point signals: cycle 2 day 1 (C2D1) of nivolumab. Every trial patient had relapsed following autologous stem cell transplantation, and prior brentuximab vedotin exposure was what differed among cohorts A, B and C. The trial cohort comprised 60 or so patients with relapsed/refractory classical Hodgkin lymphoma whose best overall responses were complete response, partial response or progressive disease. Single-agent nivolumab was administered to trial patients in the multi-cohort phase II CheckMate 205 trial. An independent review committee assessed best overall response using the 2007 International Working Group response criteria. Trial PBMCs were collected immediately before nivolumab initiation (C1D1) and during therapy at cycle 2 day 1 and cycle 4 day 1. Peripheral blood was collected in 8 mL Vacutainer Cell Preparation Tubes, from which PBMCs were isolated by centrifugation and then cryopreserved.

This clonotype originated in a human donor with classical Hodgkin lymphoma. Sequenced here: peripheral blood mononuclear cells (PBMCs), sampled before the second cycle of nivolumab. Rearrangement joined TRBV4-2 to TRBJ2-7, with TRBD2 identical over 10 junction bases. The CDR3 protein is CASSQGTSGAYEQYF. The DNA sequence is given as TGTGCCAGCAGCCAAGGGACTAGCGGAGCCTACGAGCAGTACTTC.